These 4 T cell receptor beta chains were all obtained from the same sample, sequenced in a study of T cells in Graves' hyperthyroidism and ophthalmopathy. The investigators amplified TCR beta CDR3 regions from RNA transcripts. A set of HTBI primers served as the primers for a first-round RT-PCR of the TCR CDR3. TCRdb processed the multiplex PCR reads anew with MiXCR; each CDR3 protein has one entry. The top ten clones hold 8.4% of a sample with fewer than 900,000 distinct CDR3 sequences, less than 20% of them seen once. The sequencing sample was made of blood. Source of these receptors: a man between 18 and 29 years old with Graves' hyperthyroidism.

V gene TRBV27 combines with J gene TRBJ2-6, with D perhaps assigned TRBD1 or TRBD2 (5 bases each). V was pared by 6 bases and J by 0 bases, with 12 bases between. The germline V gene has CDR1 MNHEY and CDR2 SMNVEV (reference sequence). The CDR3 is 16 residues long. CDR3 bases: TGTGCCAGCAGCTCCGGGGCACCCTCTGGGGCCAACGTCCTGACTTTC. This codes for CASSSGAPSGANVLTF. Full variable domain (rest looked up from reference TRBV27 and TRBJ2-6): EAQVTQNPRYLITVTGKKLTVTCSQNMNHEYMSWYRQDPGLGLRQIYYSMNVEVTDKGDVPEGYKVSRKEKRNFPLILESPSPNQTSLYFCASSSGAPSGANVLTFGAGSRLTVL.

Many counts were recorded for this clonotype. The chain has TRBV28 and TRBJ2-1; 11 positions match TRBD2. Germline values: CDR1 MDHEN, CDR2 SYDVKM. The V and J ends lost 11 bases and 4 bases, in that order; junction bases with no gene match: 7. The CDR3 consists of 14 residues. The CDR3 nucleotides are TGTGCCGTCAAAGGGACTAGCGGTTACAATGAGCAGTTCTTC. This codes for CAVKGTSGYNEQFF.

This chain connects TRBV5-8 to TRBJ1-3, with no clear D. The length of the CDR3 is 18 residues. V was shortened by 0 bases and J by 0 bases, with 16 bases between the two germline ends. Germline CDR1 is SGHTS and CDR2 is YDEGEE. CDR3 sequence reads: CASSLGAALPLSGNTIYF. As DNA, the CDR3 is TGTGCCAGCAGCTTGGGGGCAGCGCTACCACTCTCTGGAAACACCATATATTTT.

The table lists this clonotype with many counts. CDR3 sequence (DNA): TGCGCCAGCAGAGGGGAAGGGGGCGCAAGCAATCAGCCCCAGCATTTT. Protein sequence: CASRGEGGASNQPQHF. The rearrangement uses TRBV5-1 and TRBJ1-5; 7 bases are a match to TRBD1. CDR1 and CDR2 (germline): SGHRS, YFSETQ. CDR3 length: 16 residues. J lost 1 base, V lost 5 bases, and 9 bases had no gene match.